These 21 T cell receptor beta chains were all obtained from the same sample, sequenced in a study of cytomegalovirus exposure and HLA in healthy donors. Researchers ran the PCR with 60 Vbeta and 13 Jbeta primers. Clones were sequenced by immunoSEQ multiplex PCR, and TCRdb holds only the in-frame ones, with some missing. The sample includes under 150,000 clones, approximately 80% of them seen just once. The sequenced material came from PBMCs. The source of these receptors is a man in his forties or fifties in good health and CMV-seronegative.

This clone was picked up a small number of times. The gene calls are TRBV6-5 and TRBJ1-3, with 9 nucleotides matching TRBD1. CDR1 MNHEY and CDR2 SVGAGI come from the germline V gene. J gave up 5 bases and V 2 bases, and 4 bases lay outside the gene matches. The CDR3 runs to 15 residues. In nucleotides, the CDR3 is TGTGCCAGCAGTTACCGCGACAGGGGGAGAAACACCATATATTTT. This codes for CASSYRDRGRNTIYF.

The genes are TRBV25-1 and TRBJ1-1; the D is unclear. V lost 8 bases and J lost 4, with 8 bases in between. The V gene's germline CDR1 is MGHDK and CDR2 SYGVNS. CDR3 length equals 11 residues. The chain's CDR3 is CASRGATEAFF. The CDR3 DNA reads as TGTGCCAGCCGAGGTGCCACTGAAGCTTTCTTT.

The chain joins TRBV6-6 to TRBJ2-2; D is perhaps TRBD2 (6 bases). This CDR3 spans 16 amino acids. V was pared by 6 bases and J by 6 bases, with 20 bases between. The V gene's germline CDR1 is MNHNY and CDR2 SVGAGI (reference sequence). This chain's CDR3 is CASSPRGTGFSGELFF. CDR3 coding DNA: TGTGCCAGCAGCCCACGTGGGACTGGCTTTTCCGGGGAGCTGTTTTTT.

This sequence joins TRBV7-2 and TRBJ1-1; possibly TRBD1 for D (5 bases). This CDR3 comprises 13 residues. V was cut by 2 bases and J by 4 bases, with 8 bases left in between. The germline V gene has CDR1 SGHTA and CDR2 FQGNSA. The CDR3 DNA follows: TGTGCCAGCAGCTTAATAGGGGCCACTGAAGCTTTCTTT. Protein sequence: CASSLIGATEAFF.

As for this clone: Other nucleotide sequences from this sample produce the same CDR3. In nucleotides, the CDR3 is TGCGCCAGCAGCTTGGCGGGGGGCCAAGAGACCCAGTACTTC. It is translated as CASSLAGGQETQYF. The genes are TRBV5-1 and TRBJ2-5, with 7 bases lining up with TRBD2. Germline values: CDR1 SGHRS, CDR2 YFSETQ. J lost 1 base, V lost 0 bases, and 0 bases had no gene match. The CDR3 is made up of 14 amino acids.

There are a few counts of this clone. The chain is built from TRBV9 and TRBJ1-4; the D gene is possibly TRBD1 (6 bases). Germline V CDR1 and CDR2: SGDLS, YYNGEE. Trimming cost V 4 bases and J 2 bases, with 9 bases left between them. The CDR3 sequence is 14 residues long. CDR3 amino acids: CASSLQGTNEKLFF. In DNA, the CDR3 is TGTGCCAGCAGCTTACAGGGCACTAATGAAAAACTGTTTTTT.

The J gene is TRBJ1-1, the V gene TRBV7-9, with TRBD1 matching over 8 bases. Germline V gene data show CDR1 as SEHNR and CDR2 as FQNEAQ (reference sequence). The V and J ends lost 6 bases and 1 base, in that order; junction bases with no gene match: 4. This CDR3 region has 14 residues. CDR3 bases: TGTGCCAGCAGGTGGACAGGGACGAACACTGAAGCTTTCTTT. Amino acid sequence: CASRWTGTNTEAFF.

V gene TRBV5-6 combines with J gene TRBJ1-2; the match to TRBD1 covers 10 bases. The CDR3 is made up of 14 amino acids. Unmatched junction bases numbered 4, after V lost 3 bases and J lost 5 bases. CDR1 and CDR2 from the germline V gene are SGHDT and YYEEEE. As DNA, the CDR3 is TGTGCCAGCAGCTATCCGGGACAGGGGTATGGCTACACCTTC. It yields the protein CASSYPGQGYGYTF. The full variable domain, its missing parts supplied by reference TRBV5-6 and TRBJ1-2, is DAGVTQSPTHLIKTRGQQVTLRCSPKSGHDTVSWYQQALGQGPQFIFQYYEEEERQRGNFPDRFSGHQFPNYSSELNVNALLLGDSALYLCASSYPGQGYGYTFGSGTRLTVV.

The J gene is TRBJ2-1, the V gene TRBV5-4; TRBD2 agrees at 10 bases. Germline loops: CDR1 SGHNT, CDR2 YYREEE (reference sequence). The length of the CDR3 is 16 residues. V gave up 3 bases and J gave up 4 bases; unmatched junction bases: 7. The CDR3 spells CASSSASSGGYNEQFF. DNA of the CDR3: TGTGCCAGCAGCTCTGCCAGTAGCGGGGGGTACAATGAGCAGTTCTTC.

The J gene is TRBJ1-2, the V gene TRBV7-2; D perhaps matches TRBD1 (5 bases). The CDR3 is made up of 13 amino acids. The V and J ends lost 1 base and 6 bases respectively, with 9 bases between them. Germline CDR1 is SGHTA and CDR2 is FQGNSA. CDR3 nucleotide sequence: TGTGCCAGCAGCTTAGTACGGGGGGATGGCTACACCTTC. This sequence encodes CASSLVRGDGYTF.

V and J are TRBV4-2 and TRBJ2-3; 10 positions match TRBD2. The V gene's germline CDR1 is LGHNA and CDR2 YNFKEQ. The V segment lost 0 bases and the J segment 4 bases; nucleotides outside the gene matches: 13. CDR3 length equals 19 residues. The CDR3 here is CASSQETFRASGGPDTQYF. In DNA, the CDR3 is TGTGCCAGCAGCCAAGAGACGTTCCGGGCTAGCGGGGGACCAGATACGCAGTATTTT.

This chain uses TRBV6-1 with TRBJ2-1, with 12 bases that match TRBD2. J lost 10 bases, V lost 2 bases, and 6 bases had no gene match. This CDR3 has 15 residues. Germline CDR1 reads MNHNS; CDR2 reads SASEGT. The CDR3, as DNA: TGTGCCAGCAGTGAATCTAGCGGGGGGGCCGCCGAGCAGTTCTTC. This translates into CASSESSGGAAEQFF.

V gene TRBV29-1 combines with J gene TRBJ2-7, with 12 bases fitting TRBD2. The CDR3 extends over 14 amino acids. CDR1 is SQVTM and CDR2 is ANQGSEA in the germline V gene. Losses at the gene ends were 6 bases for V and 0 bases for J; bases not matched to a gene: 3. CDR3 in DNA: TGCAGCGTAGGACTAGCGGGGATCTCCTACGAGCAGTACTTC. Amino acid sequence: CSVGLAGISYEQYF.

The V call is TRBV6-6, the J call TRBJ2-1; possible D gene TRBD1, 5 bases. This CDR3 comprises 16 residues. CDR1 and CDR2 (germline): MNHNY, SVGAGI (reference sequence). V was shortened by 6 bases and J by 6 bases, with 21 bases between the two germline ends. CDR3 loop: CASSPPELGVRNEQFF. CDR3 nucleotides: TGTGCCAGCAGCCCTCCCGAGTTAGGGGTCCGCAATGAGCAGTTCTTC.

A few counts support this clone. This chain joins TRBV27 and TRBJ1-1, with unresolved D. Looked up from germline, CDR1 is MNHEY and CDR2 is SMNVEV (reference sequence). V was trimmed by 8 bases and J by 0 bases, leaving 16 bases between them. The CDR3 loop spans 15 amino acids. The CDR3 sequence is CASSGGYGLNTEAFF. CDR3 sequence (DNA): TGTGCCAGCTCAGGTGGATATGGTTTGAACACTGAAGCTTTCTTT.

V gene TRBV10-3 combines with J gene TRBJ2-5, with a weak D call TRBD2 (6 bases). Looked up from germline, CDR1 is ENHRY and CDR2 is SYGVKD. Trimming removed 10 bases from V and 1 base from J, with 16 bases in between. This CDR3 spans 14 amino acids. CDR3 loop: CATSARRFQETQYF. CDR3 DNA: TGTGCCACTAGCGCGAGACGCTTCCAAGAGACCCAGTACTTC.

In nucleotides, the CDR3 is TGTGCCAGCAGCGTAGGGTGGGGGCCAGCGAATGAGCAGTTCTTC. Translation gives CASSVGWGPANEQFF. The chain employs TRBV9 and TRBJ2-1; tentative D call: TRBD1 (6 bases). The CDR3 contains 15 residues. Germline CDR1 reads SGDLS; CDR2 reads YYNGEE. The ends were cut back, 0 bases at V and 7 bases at J, with 14 bases in the middle.

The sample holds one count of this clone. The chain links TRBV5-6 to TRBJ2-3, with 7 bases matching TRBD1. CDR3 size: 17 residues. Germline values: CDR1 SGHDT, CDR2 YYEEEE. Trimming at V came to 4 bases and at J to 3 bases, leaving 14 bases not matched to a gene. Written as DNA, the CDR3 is TGTGCCAGCAGCGGAGCGACAGGGCCCTTCGCAACAGATACGCAGTATTTT. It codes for CASSGATGPFATDTQYF.

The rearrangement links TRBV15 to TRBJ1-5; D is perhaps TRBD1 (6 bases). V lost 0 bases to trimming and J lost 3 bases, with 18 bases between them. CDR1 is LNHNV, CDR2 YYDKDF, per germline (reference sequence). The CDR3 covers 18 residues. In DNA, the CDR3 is TGTGCCACCAGCAGAGATCCCAGGAAGCAGGGGTACAATCAGCCCCAGCATTTT. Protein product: CATSRDPRKQGYNQPQHF.

CDR3: CASTNGGTLAKNIQYF. The CDR3, as DNA: TGTGCCAGCACAAACGGGGGTACGCTAGCCAAAAACATTCAGTACTTC. V usage is TRBV5-4 and J usage is TRBJ2-4, with D possibly matching TRBD2 (6 bases). Germline V gives CDR1 SGHNT, CDR2 YYREEE (reference sequence). With 6 bases removed from V and 0 bases from J, the gap between germline ends came to 16 bases. CDR3 length: 16 residues.

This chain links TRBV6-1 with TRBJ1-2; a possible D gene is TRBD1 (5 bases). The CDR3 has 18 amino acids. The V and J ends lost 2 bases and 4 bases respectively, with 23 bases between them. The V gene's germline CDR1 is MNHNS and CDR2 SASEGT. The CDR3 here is CASSETGTLALRLYGYTF. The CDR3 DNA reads TGTGCCAGCAGTGAAACCGGGACTCTTGCCTTGCGTCTCTATGGCTACACCTTC.